Below are 30 T cell receptor beta chains sequenced from a single sample in a study of T cells in Graves' hyperthyroidism and ophthalmopathy. Authors of the study amplified TCR beta CDR3 regions from RNA transcripts. The HTBI primer set was used in a first-round RT-PCR of the TCR CDR3. TCRdb recomputed calls from the multiplex PCR reads with MiXCR, one row per CDR3 protein. The table has fewer than 850,000 distinct CDR3 sequences, approximately 15% seen once. Sequencing was carried out using blood. These receptors came from a man aged 45-60 years with Graves' hyperthyroidism.

This clonotype was seen at least ten times. V gene TRBV11-2 combines with J gene TRBJ2-5, with TRBD2 matching over 8 bases. CDR1 SGHAT and CDR2 FQNNGV come from the germline V gene. The junction had 20 bases not matched to a gene; V was cut back by 7 bases and J by 4 bases. CDR3 length: 18 residues. CDR3 region: CASTTSLGEAGASETQYF. The CDR3 nucleotides read TGTGCCAGCACCACCAGTTTGGGGGAAGCGGGAGCGTCAGAGACCCAGTACTTC. The variable domain in full, with the rest retrieved from reference TRBV11-2 and TRBJ2-5, is EAGVAQSPRYKIIEKRQSVAFWCNPISGHATLYWYQQILGQGPKLLIQFQNNGVVDDSQLPKDRFSAERLKGVDSTLKIQPAKLEDSAVYLCASTTSLGEAGASETQYFGPGTRLLVL.

In its sample, this clonotype was seen many times. The rearrangement uses TRBV7-2 and TRBJ1-5, with TRBD1 matching 8 bases. The CDR3 contains 16 residues. After removal of 2 bases from V and 6 bases from J, the junction contained 9 bases not matched to a gene. Per germline, CDR1 SGHTA and CDR2 FQGNSA. The CDR3 DNA follows: TGTGCCAGCAGCTTACGGGGGACCAGGGGGCTTCAGCCCCAGCATTTT. Translation: CASSLRGTRGLQPQHF.

This clonotype was picked up many times. One end of the junction is discordant with germline, which a read error may explain. The chain couples TRBV5-1 to TRBJ2-1; 7 bases are a match to TRBD2. The CDR3 totals 15 residues. CDR1 is SGHRS, CDR2 YFSETQ, per germline. CDR3 amino acids: CASSLASGSYNEQFF. The CDR3 DNA is TGTGCCAGCAGCCTAGCTAGCGGCTCCTACAATGAGCAGTTCTTC.

The table lists this clonotype with many counts. This chain joins TRBV12-3 or TRBV12-4 and TRBJ2-7; D is possibly TRBD2 (6 bases). CDR3 size: 14 residues. V was pared by 10 bases and J by 5 bases, with 21 bases between. CDR3 bases: TGTGCCACCCTGATACTAGCTAAGCCCCACGAGCAGTACTTC. This gives the protein CATLILAKPHEQYF.

The V gene is TRBV6-2 or TRBV6-3, the J gene TRBJ2-1, with 14 bases that match TRBD2. Looked up from germline, CDR1 is MNHEY and CDR2 is SVGEGT. The CDR3 is made up of 16 amino acids. With 6 bases clipped from V and 9 bases from J, the junction kept 10 bases outside the gene matches. CDR3 bases: TGTGCCAGCAGGCCCGGGACTAGCGGGAGTCTTGGTGAGCAGTTCTTC. Its translation: CASRPGTSGSLGEQFF.

The sample holds a few counts of this clonotype. The chain is built from TRBV6-2 or TRBV6-3 and TRBJ2-7, with 7 bases that match TRBD2. CDR1 MNHEY and CDR2 SVGEGT come from the germline V gene. V shed 4 bases, J shed 2 bases, and the junction held 11 bases outside the gene matches. The CDR3 is 16 residues long. CDR3 residues: CASSSYIAGEAYEQYF. The CDR3 DNA follows: TGTGCCAGCAGTTCATATATAGCGGGTGAGGCCTACGAGCAGTACTTC.

V and J are TRBV11-2 and TRBJ2-5; the match to TRBD2 covers 10 bases. J was trimmed by 4 bases and V by 1 base; bases with no gene match: 9. The germline V gene has CDR1 SGHAT and CDR2 FQNNGV. The CDR3 has 17 residues. This chain's CDR3 is CASSLGPLAGEGETQYF. The CDR3 coding sequence is TGTGCCAGCAGCTTAGGGCCCCTAGCGGGAGAAGGAGAGACCCAGTACTTC.

This clonotype was seen a few times. The rearrangement links TRBV29-1 to TRBJ2-5; D is unclear. Germline V gives CDR1 SQVTM, CDR2 ANQGSEA. The V gene lost 5 bases and the J gene lost 0 bases, with 7 bases spanning the gap. CDR3 size: 12 residues. CDR3 amino acids: CSVLSNQETQYF. The CDR3 bases are TGCAGCGTTCTGAGCAACCAAGAGACCCAGTACTTC.

V and J are TRBV19 and TRBJ1-1; no clear D. The CDR3 consists of 14 residues. Trimming pared 4 bases from V and 6 bases from J, leaving 15 bases between. Per germline, CDR1 LNHDA and CDR2 SQIVND (reference sequence). CDR3 sequence (DNA): TGTGCCAGTAGTACGGCCAGTAGAAGGTCTGAAGCTTTCTTT. It codes for CASSTASRRSEAFF. Drawing the rest from reference TRBV19 and TRBJ1-1, the complete variable domain is DGGITQSPKYLFRKEGQNVTLSCEQNLNHDAMYWYRQDPGQGLRLIYYSQIVNDFQKGDIAEGYSVSREKKESFPLTVTSAQKNPTAFYLCASSTASRRSEAFFGQGTRLTVV.

Regarding this clonotype: This could be a read error, since a much larger clone is one nucleotide away. The chain links TRBV12-3 or TRBV12-4 to TRBJ2-6, with D possibly being TRBD1 (5 bases). This CDR3 spans 19 amino acids. Trimming cost V 5 bases and J 1 base, with 21 bases left between them. The CDR3, as DNA: TGTGCCAGCAGTCAGTCCAGGGCCGTATCTATTTCTGGGGCCAACGTCCTGACTTTC. Protein product: CASSQSRAVSISGANVLTF.

This clonotype was recorded many times. The gene calls are TRBV10-1 and TRBJ2-2, with D hard to call. The CDR3 covers 15 residues. Looked up from germline, CDR1 is WNHNN and CDR2 is SYGVQD (reference sequence). V was cut by 0 bases and J by 5 bases, with 10 bases left in between. The CDR3 DNA reads TGCGCCAGCAGTGAGTCGAGTTCGGGTACCGGGGAGCTGTTTTTT. It yields the protein CASSESSSGTGELFF.

This clonotype has just a few counts. This may be a read error, as it is one base from a much larger clone. The chain links TRBV7-2 to TRBJ2-1, with 7 positions matching TRBD1. The CDR3 contains 16 residues. The V gene end was trimmed by 4 bases and the J gene end by 0 bases; junction bases not matched to a gene: 6. Germline assignment: CDR1 SGHTA and CDR2 FQGNSA. CDR3 amino acids: CASSSADRVSYNEQFF. In DNA form, the CDR3 reads TGTGCCAGCAGCTCAGCAGACAGGGTCTCCTACAATGAGCAGTTCTTC. Complete variable domain (other parts from reference TRBV7-2 and TRBJ2-1): GAGVSQSPSNKVTEKGKDVELRCDPISGHTALYWYRQSLGQGLEFLIYFQGNSAPDKSGLPSDRFSAERTGGSVSTLTIQRTQQEDSAVYLCASSSADRVSYNEQFFGPGTRLTVL.

This clonotype was counted at least ten times. V is TRBV6-2 or TRBV6-3 and J is TRBJ2-6, with a possible D match to TRBD2 (6 bases). The germline V gene encodes CDR1 MNHEY and CDR2 SVGEGT. This CDR3 contains 19 residues. V lost 0 bases and J 0 bases, leaving 15 bases between the germline ends. CDR3 amino acids: CASSYSTGGAFSGANVLTF. In nucleotides, the CDR3 is TGTGCCAGCAGTTACTCGACCGGGGGTGCCTTCTCTGGGGCCAACGTCCTGACTTTC.

This clonotype was seen only a few times. A single base separates this from a much larger clone, so it may be a read error. V is TRBV7-2 and J is TRBJ2-5; TRBD2 matches at 14 bases. Germline CDR1 SGHTA, CDR2 FQGNSA. The CDR3 loop spans 18 amino acids. J was trimmed by 4 bases and V by 5 bases; bases with no gene match: 12. The CDR3 here is CASSLRARTSGRRETQYF. The CDR3 DNA sequence: TGTGCCAGCAGCCTTAGAGCCCGGACTAGCGGGAGGAGAGAGACCCAGTACTTC.

This clonotype was recorded a few times. The chain couples TRBV10-3 to TRBJ2-7; 9 bases map to TRBD1. The CDR3 runs to 13 residues. CDR1 and CDR2 (germline): ENHRY, SYGVKD. V was clipped by 10 bases and J by 5 bases; unmatched bases: 9. Here the CDR3 reads CATTGGGKDEQYF. The CDR3 coding sequence is TGTGCCACAACAGGGGGCGGGAAGGACGAGCAGTACTTC.

The gene calls are TRBV28 and TRBJ2-1; TRBD2 matches at 9 bases. Germline CDR1 is MDHEN and CDR2 is SYDVKM. The CDR3 is 12 amino acids. V shed 3 bases, J shed 14 bases, and the junction held 5 bases outside the gene matches. The CDR3 DNA follows: TGTGCCAGCAGTTTCCTAGCGGGAATCGAGTTCTTC. Translated, it gives CASSFLAGIEFF. Complete variable domain (other parts from reference TRBV28 and TRBJ2-1): DVKVTQSSRYLVKRTGEKVFLECVQDMDHENMFWYRQDPGLGLRLIYFSYDVKMKEKGDIPEGYSVSREKKERFSLILESASTNQTSMYLCASSFLAGIEFFGPGTRLTVL.

In its sample, this clonotype was seen a few times. V usage is TRBV7-6 and J usage is TRBJ2-3; 11 nucleotides align to TRBD2. The germline gives CDR1 SGHVS, CDR2 FNYEAQ. Trimming at V came to 3 bases and at J to 2 bases, leaving 4 bases not matched to a gene. This CDR3 is built from 16 residues. The chain's CDR3 is CASSFTSGSTTDTQYF. Here the CDR3 DNA reads TGTGCCAGCAGCTTCACTAGCGGGAGCACCACAGATACGCAGTATTTT. The entire variable domain, with the rest obtained from reference TRBV7-6 and TRBJ2-3, is as follows: GAGVSQSPRYKVTKRGQDVALRCDPISGHVSLYWYRQALGQGPEFLTYFNYEAQQDKSGLPNDRFSAERPEGSISTLTIQRTEQRDSAMYRCASSFTSGSTTDTQYFGPGTRLTVL.

The CDR3 region has the DNA TGCAGTGCTAGAGTTGGAGGGGAGAGCCCTGGAAACACCATATATTTT. Translated: CSARVGGESPGNTIYF. This chain uses TRBV20-1 with TRBJ1-3; possibly TRBD1 for D (5 bases). Germline V gene data show CDR1 as DFQATT and CDR2 as SNEGSKA (reference sequence). Trimming pared 1 base from V and 2 bases from J, leaving 15 bases between. This CDR3 has 16 amino acids.

This clonotype was recorded at least ten times. The chain is built from TRBV28 and TRBJ2-5; 9 bases map to TRBD1. CDR3 length equals 19 residues. Germline trimming cut 0 bases from V and 6 bases from J; bases unmatched to any gene: 17. Germline V gene sequence: CDR1 MDHEN, CDR2 SYDVKM. In DNA, the CDR3 is TGTGCCAGCAGTTTATGGCTCTCGATCGGGACAGGGCTGGGAAAGACCCAGTACTTC. It codes for CASSLWLSIGTGLGKTQYF.

This clonotype occurred a few times. The chain joins TRBV7-8 to TRBJ1-2; D is perhaps TRBD1 (5 bases). Germline V gene data show CDR1 as SGHVS and CDR2 as FQNEAQ. The CDR3 has 15 residues. Trimming pared 1 base from V and 3 bases from J, leaving 12 bases between. CDR3 in amino acids: CASSLDPGGDYGYTF. The CDR3 DNA is TGTGCCAGCAGCTTAGACCCGGGAGGGGACTATGGCTACACCTTC.

This clonotype was recorded many times. The V and J genes are TRBV2 and TRBJ2-2, with D tentatively TRBD2 (6 bases). This CDR3 is built from 13 residues. The germline CDR1 and CDR2 sequences are SNHLY and FYNNEI. Deletions cut 10 bases from V and 4 bases from J, with 13 bases between. CDR3 sequence: CATLTRTTGELFF. CDR3 DNA: TGTGCCACCTTGACTAGAACCACCGGGGAGCTGTTTTTT.

This clonotype was detected ten times or more. The V gene is TRBV11-2, the J gene TRBJ2-1, with D possibly TRBD2 on 6 matching bases. V dropped 2 bases and J dropped 5 bases, with 10 bases sitting between them. CDR1 SGHAT and CDR2 FQNNGV come from the germline V gene. CDR3 length equals 14 residues. This CDR3 is CASSLSREDNEQFF. The CDR3 region has the DNA TGTGCCAGCAGCTTATCCAGGGAGGACAATGAGCAGTTCTTC. The full variable domain, rest sourced from reference TRBV11-2 and TRBJ2-1, is EAGVAQSPRYKIIEKRQSVAFWCNPISGHATLYWYQQILGQGPKLLIQFQNNGVVDDSQLPKDRFSAERLKGVDSTLKIQPAKLEDSAVYLCASSLSREDNEQFFGPGTRLTVL.

The chain employs TRBV6-5 and TRBJ1-5, with TRBD1 identical over 7 bases. The CDR3 is 15 amino acids. From germline, CDR1 is MNHEY and CDR2 SVGAGI. With V trimmed by 2 bases and J by 5 bases, 6 bases remained unmatched. The CDR3 is CASSYLTGSDQPQHF. CDR3 nucleotide sequence: TGTGCCAGCAGTTACCTGACAGGGTCGGATCAGCCCCAGCATTTT.

Ten or more counts support this clonotype. V usage is TRBV28 and J usage is TRBJ2-1; the D gene is possibly TRBD1 (5 bases). The germline V gene has CDR1 MDHEN and CDR2 SYDVKM. The CDR3 runs 15 residues. The ends were cut back, 6 bases at V and 6 bases at J, with 18 bases in the middle. CDR3 sequence: CASSRPPTGANEQFF. The CDR3 DNA reads TGTGCCAGCAGCCGCCCCCCGACTGGGGCCAATGAGCAGTTCTTC.

For this clonotype: At one end, the junction sequence differs from germline, possibly due to a read error. The gene calls are TRBV6-5 and TRBJ1-1, with 7 positions matching TRBD1. Germline V lookup: CDR1 MNHEY, CDR2 SVGAGI. The CDR3 is 16 residues long. The DNA for the CDR3 is TGTGCCACCAGTTACTCGGGGGACAGAGTGAACACTGAAGCTTTCTTT. It yields the protein CATSYSGDRVNTEAFF.

This clonotype was seen only a few times. The genes are TRBV13 and TRBJ2-3; 7 bases are a match to TRBD1. In germline, CDR1 is PRHDT, CDR2 FYEKMQ (reference sequence). The CDR3 covers 16 residues. V dropped 3 bases and J dropped 2; count of bases not matched to a gene: 8. CDR3 region: CASSFRTGDYTDTQYF. The CDR3 bases are TGTGCCAGCAGCTTCAGGACAGGAGACTACACAGATACGCAGTATTTT.

V gene TRBV12-3 or TRBV12-4 combines with J gene TRBJ2-2; 7 nucleotides match TRBD2. The CDR3 has 15 residues. The junction had 8 bases not matched to a gene; V was cut back by 3 bases and J by 7 bases. The CDR3 bases are TGTGCCAGCAGTTTTAATGCGGGAGTGGGCGGGGAGCTGTTTTTT. Protein sequence: CASSFNAGVGGELFF.

This clonotype was observed a few times. V usage is TRBV30 and J usage is TRBJ1-2; 8 positions match TRBD1. With 8 bases clipped from V and 0 bases from J, the junction kept 8 bases outside the gene matches. CDR1 GTSNPN and CDR2 SVGIG come from the germline V gene (reference sequence). This CDR3 is 14 amino acids long. The CDR3 region has the DNA TGTGCCGCCTTACAGGGGGTAACTAACTATGGCTACACCTTC. Encoded protein: CAALQGVTNYGYTF.

About this clonotype: Since a much larger clone is just one base distant, this may be a read error. This chain connects TRBV25-1 to TRBJ2-7; no definite D call. The germline CDR1 and CDR2 sequences are MGHDK and SYGVNS. V lost 1 base to trimming and J lost 3 bases, with 4 bases between them. The CDR3 spans 12 residues. The CDR3 spells CASSESRYEQYF. The CDR3 nucleotides are TGTGCCAGCAGTGAATCACGCTACGAGCAGTACTTC.

At least ten counts were recorded for this clonotype. J is TRBJ2-7 and V is TRBV5-1; TRBD1 might be the D (6 bases). The V end lost 4 bases, the J end lost 3 bases, and 11 bases lay between the germline ends. Germline-derived CDR1 and CDR2 are SGHRS and YFSETQ. CDR3 length equals 13 residues. In DNA, the CDR3 is TGCGCCAGCAGCAGCCAGGGGATCTACGAGCAGTACTTC. Amino acid sequence: CASSSQGIYEQYF.